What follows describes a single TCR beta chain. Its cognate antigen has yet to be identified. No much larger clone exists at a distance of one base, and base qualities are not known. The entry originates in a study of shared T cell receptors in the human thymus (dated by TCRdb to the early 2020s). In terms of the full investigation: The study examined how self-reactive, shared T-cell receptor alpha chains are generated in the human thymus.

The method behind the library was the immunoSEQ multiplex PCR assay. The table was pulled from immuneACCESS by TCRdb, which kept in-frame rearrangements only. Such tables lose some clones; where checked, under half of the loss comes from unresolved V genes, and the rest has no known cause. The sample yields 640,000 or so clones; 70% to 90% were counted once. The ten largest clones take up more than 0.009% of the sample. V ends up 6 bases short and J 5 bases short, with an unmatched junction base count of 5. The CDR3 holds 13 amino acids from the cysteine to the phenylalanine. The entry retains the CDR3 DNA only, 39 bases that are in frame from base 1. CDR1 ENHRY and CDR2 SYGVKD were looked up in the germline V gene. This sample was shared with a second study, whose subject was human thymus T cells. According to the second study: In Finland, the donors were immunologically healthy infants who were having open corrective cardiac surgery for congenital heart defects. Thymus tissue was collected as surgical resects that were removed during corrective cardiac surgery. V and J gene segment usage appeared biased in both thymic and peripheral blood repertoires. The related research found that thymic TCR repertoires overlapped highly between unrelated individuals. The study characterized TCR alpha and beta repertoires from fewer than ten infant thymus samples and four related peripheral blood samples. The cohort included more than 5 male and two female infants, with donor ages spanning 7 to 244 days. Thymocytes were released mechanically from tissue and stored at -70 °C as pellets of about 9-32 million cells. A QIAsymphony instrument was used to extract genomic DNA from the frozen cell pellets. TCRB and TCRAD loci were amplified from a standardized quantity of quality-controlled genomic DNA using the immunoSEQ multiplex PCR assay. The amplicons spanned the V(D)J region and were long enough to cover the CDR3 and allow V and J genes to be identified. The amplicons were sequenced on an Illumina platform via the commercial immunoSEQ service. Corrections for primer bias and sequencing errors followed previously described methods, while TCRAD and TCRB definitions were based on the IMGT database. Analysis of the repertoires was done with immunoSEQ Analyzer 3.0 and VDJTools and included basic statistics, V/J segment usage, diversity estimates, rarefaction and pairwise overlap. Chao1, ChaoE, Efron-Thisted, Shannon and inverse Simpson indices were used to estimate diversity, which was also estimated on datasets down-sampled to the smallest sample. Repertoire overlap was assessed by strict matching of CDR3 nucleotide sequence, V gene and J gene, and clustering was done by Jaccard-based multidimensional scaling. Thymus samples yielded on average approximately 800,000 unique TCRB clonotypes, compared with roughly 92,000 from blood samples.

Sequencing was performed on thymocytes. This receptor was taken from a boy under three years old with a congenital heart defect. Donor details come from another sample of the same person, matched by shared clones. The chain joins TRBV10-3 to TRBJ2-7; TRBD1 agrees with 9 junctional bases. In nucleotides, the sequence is TGTGCCATCAGGGACAGGGGAAAAGACGAGCAGTACTTC. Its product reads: CAIRDRGKDEQYF.